This TCR beta chain was identified in a study of cytomegalovirus exposure and HLA in healthy donors. Despite likely unrecorded immune exposures, the donors were nominally healthy at the time of sampling. A multiplex PCR was run with 60 Vbeta primers and 13 Jbeta primers. TCRdb's copy holds only in-frame clones and misses some; the assay was immunoSEQ multiplex PCR. The table for this sample gives around 48,000 clones. CDR1 and CDR2 (germline): LGHNT, FRNRAP. Trimming shortened V by 5 bases and J by 1 base, and 11 bases separated the two germline ends. The CDR3 length is 14 residues. As for this clone: Its antigen is undetermined.

Findings and limits, study-wide: Some segments of the V type, notably TRBV6-2 and TRBV6-3, were excluded as indistinguishable. The only immune exposure information that was available was CMV serostatus.

Sequencing was carried out using PBMCs. J is TRBJ2-5 and V is TRBV12-5, with D perhaps matching TRBD2 (6 bases). This clonotype was sampled from a female donor in good health and CMV-seronegative. CDR3 sequence: CASGPAGSQETQYF. The CDR3 DNA reads as TGTGCTAGTGGTCCCGCGGGGAGCCAAGAGACCCAGTACTTC. The variable domain in full, completed from reference TRBV12-5 and TRBJ2-5, reads DARVTQTPRHKVTEMGQEVTMRCQPILGHNTVFWYRQTMMQGLELLAYFRNRAPLDDSGMPKDRFSAEMPDATLATLKIQPSEPRDSAVYFCASGPAGSQETQYFGPGTRLLVL.